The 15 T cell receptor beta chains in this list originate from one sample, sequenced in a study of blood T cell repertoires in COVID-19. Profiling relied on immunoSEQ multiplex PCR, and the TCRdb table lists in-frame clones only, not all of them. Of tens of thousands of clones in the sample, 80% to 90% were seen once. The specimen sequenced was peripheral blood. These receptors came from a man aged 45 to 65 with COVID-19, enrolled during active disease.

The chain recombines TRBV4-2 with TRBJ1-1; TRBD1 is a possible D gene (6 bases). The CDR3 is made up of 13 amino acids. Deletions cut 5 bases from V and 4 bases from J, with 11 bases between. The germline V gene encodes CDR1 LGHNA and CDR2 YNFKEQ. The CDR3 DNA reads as TGTGCCAGCAGCTTACAGGGCGGCACTGAAGCTTTCTTT. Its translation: CASSLQGGTEAFF.

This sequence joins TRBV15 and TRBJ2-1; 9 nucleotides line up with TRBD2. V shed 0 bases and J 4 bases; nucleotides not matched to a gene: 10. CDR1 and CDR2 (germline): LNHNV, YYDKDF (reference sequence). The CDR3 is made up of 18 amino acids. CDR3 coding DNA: TGTGCCACCAGCAGAGATTCTTCCCTAGCGGGGAAATACAATGAGCAGTTCTTC. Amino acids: CATSRDSSLAGKYNEQFF.

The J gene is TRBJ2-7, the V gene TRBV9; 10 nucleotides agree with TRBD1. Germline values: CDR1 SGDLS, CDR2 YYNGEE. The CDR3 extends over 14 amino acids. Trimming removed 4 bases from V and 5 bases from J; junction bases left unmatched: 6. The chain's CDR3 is CASSPKGQGNEQYF. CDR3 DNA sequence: TGTGCCAGCAGCCCAAAGGGACAGGGGAACGAGCAGTACTTC.

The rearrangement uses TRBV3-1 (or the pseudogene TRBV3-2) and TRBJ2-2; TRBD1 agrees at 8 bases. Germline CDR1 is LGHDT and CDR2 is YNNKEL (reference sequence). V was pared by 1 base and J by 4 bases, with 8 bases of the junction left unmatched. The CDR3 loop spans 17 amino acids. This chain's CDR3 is CASSQGEDRDFTGELFF. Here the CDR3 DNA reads TGTGCCAGCAGCCAAGGGGAGGACAGGGACTTCACCGGGGAGCTGTTTTTT.

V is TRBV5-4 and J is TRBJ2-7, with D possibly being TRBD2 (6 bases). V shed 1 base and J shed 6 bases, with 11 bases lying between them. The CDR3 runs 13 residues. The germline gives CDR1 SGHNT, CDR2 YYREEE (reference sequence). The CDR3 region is CASSLLRDSEQYF. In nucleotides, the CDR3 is TGTGCCAGCAGCTTGTTACGGGACTCCGAGCAGTACTTC.

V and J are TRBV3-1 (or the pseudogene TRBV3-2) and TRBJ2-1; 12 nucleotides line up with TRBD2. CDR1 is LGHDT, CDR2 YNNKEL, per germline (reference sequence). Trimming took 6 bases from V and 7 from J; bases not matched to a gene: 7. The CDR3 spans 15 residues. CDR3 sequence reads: CASRQLAGGRNEQFF. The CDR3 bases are TGTGCCAGCAGACAACTAGCGGGGGGTAGGAATGAGCAGTTCTTC.

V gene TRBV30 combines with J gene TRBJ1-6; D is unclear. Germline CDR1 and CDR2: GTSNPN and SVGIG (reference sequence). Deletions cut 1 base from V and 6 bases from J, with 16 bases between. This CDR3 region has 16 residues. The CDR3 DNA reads TGTGCCTGGAGTGAGATAAAGCGGACTGTTAATTCACCCCTCCACTTT. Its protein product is CAWSEIKRTVNSPLHF.

The CDR3 DNA sequence: TGTGCAAGGAGAGCGTTAGGGAACACTGAAGCTTTCTTT. As protein: CARRALGNTEAFF. The chain joins TRBV30 to TRBJ1-1, with D uncertain. The CDR3 covers 13 residues. Germline V gene data show CDR1 as GTSNPN and CDR2 as SVGIG (reference sequence).

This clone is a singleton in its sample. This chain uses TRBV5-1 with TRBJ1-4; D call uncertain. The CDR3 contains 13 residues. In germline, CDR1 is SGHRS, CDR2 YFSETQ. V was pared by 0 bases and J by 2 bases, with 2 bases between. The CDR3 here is CASSLATNEKLFF. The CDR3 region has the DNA TGCGCCAGCAGCTTGGCTACTAATGAAAAACTGTTTTTT. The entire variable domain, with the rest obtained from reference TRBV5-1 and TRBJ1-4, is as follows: KAGVTQTPRYLIKTRGQQVTLSCSPISGHRSVSWYQQTPGQGLQFLFEYFSETQRNKGNFPGRFSGRQFSNSRSEMNVSTLELGDSALYLCASSLATNEKLFFGSGTQLSVL.

CDR3 DNA: TGTGCCAGCAGCAAACAGGGTGGGAATTCACCCCTCCACTTT. Translated: CASSKQGGNSPLHF. The rearrangement joins TRBV7-3 to TRBJ1-6; possibly TRBD1 for D (6 bases). The CDR3 has 14 amino acids. Per the germline V gene, CDR1 is SGHTA and CDR2 is FQGTGA. V was cut by 5 bases and J by 7 bases, with 12 bases left in between.

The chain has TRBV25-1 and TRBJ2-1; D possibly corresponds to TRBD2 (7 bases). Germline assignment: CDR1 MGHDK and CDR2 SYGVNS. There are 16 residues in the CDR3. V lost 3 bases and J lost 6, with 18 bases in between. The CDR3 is CASSDGLRGGPNEQFF. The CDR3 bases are TGTGCCAGCAGTGATGGGCTGAGGGGGGGCCCCAATGAGCAGTTCTTC. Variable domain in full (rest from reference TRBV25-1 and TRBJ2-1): EADIYQTPRYLVIGTGKKITLECSQTMGHDKMYWYQQDPGMELHLIHYSYGVNSTEKGDLSSESTVSRIRTEHFPLTLESARPSHTSQYLCASSDGLRGGPNEQFFGPGTRLTVL.

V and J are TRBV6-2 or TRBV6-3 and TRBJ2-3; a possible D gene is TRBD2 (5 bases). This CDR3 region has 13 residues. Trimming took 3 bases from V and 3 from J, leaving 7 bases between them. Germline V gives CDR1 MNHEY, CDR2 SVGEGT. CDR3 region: CASSYRETDTQYF. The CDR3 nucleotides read TGTGCCAGCAGTTATAGGGAGACAGATACGCAGTATTTT.

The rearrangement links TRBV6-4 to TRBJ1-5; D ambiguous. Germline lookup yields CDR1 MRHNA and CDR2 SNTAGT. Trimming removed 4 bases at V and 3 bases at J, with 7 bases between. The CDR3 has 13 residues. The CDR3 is CASSAEVNQPQHF. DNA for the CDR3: TGTGCCAGCAGTGCAGAAGTCAATCAGCCCCAGCATTTT.

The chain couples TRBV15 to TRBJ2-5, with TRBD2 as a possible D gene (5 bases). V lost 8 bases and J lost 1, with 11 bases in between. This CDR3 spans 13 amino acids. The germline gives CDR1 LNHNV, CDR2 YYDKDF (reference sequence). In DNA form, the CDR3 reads TGTGCCACCCAGAGAGGGAGCCAAGAGACCCAGTACTTC. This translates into CATQRGSQETQYF. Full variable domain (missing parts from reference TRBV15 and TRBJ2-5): DAMVIQNPRYQVTQFGKPVTLSCSQTLNHNVMYWYQQKSSQAPKLLFHYYDKDFNNEADTPDNFQSRRPNTSFCFLDIRSPGLGDTAMYLCATQRGSQETQYFGPGTRLLVL.

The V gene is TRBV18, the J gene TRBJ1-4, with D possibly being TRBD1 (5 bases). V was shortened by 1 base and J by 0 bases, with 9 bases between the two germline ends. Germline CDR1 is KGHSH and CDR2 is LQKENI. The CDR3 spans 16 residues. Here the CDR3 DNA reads TGTGCCAGCTCACCACGGACACCTACAACTAATGAAAAACTGTTTTTT. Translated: CASSPRTPTTNEKLFF.